This TCR beta chain was found in a study of OX40 agonist ivuxolimab in advanced cancers. Background on the study: Each dose-escalation patient presented with hepatocellular carcinoma, melanoma, renal cell or head and neck cancer.

To note about this clone: As yet, its antigen is unknown.

The table came from immunoSEQ multiplex PCR; TCRdb's copy has only in-frame clones and leaves some out. The table lists roughly 25,000 clones, approximately 73% of them singletons. Whole-study findings and limits: Among some nonresponders, normalized T-cell clonal expansion was also low.

Per the germline V gene, CDR1 is GTSNPN and CDR2 is SVGIG (reference sequence). CDR3 length: 14 amino acids. V was trimmed by 2 bases and J by 1 base, leaving 10 bases between them. The specimen was CD4+ or CD8+ T cells sorted from blood, collected in a trial of the OX40 agonist ivuxolimab. The chain carries TRBV30 and TRBJ2-3; D unresolved. The TCR was taken from an adult with an advanced solid tumor such as melanoma, head and neck, liver or kidney cancer. The CDR3 region has the DNA TGTGCCTGGAGTAACGGAATAGGCACAGATACGCAGTATTTT. Amino acids: CAWSNGIGTDTQYF.